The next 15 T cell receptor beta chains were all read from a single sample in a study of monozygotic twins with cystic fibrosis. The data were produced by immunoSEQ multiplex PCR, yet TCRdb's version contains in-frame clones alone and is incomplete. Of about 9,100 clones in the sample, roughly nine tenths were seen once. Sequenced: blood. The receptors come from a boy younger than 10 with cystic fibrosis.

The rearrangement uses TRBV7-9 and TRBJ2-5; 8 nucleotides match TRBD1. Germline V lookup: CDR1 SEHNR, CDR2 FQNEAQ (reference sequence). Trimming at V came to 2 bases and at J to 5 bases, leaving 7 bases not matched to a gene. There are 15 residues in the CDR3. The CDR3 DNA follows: TGTGCCAGCAGCTTACCCGGGACAGGCTTCGAGACCCAGTACTTC. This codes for CASSLPGTGFETQYF.

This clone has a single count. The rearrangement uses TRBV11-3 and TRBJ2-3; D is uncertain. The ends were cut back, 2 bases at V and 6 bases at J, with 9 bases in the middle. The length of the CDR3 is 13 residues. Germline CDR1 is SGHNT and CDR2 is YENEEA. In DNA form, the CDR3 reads TGTGCCAGCAGCTTACCCCTCGGGGATACGCAGTATTTT. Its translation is CASSLPLGDTQYF.

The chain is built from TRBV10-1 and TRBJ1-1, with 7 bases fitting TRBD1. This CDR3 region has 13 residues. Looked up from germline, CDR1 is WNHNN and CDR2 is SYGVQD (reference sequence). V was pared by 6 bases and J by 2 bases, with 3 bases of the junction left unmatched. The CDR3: CASRGQLNTEAFF. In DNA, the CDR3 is TGCGCCAGCAGGGGACAGCTTAACACTGAAGCTTTCTTT.

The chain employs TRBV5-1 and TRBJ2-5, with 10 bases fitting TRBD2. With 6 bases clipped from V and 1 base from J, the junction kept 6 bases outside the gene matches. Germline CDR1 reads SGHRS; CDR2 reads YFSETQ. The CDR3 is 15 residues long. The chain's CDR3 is CASKSVAGGQETQYF. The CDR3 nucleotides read TGCGCCAGCAAGTCGGTAGCGGGGGGCCAAGAGACCCAGTACTTC.

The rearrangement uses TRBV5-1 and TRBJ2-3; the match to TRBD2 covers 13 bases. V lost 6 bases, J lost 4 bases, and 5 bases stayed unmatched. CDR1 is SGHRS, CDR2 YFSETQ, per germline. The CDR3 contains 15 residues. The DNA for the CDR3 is TGCGCCAGCAACCCCACTAGCGGGGGGGCAGATACGCAGTATTTT. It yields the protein CASNPTSGGADTQYF.

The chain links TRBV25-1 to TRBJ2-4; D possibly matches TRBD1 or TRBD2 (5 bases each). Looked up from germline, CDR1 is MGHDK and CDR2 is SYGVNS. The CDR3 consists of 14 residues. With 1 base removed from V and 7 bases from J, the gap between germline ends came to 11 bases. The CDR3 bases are TGTGCCAGCAGTGAATTGGGGGTCCCCAACATTCAGTACTTC. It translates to CASSELGVPNIQYF.

In nucleotides, the CDR3 is TGCGCCAGCAGCGAGACCGGACAGAACTACAATGAGCAGTTCTTC. Translated: CASSETGQNYNEQFF. The rearrangement uses TRBV10-1 and TRBJ2-1; perhaps TRBD1 as D (6 bases). The CDR3 runs to 15 residues. V dropped 6 bases and J dropped 3 bases, with 15 bases sitting between them. The germline V gene has CDR1 WNHNN and CDR2 SYGVQD (reference sequence).

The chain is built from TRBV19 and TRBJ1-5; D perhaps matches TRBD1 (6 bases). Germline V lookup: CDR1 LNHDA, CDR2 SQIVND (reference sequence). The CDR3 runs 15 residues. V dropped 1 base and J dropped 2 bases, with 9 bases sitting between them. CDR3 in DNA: TGTGCCAGTAGTATAGGGTACAGGGGCAATCAGCCCCAGCATTTT. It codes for CASSIGYRGNQPQHF.

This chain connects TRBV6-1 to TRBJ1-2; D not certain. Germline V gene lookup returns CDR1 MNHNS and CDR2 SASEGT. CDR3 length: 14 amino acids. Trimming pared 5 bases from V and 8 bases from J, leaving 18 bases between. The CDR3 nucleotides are TGTGCCAGCAGTACAACGGACTCCCCTACCGGCTACACCTTC. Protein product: CASSTTDSPTGYTF.

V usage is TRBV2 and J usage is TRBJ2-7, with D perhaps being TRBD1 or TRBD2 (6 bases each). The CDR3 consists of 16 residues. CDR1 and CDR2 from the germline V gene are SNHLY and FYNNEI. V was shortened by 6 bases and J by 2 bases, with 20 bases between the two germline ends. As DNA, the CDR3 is TGTGCCAGCAGCCAAAAGGGGGGACGCCTCGCCTACGAGCAGTACGTC. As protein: CASSQKGGRLAYEQYV.

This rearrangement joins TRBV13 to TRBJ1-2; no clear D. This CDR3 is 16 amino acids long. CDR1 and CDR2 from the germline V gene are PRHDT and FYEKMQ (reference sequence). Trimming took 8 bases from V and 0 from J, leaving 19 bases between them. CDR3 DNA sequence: TGTGCCAGCGCCCGGCTGGCAGGCCCAGCTAACTATGGCTACACCTTC. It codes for CASARLAGPANYGYTF. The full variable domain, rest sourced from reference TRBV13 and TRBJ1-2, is AAGVIQSPRHLIKEKRETATLKCYPIPRHDTVYWYQQGPGQDPQFLISFYEKMQSDKGSIPDRFSAQQFSDYHSELNMSSLELGDSALYFCASARLAGPANYGYTFGSGTRLTVV.

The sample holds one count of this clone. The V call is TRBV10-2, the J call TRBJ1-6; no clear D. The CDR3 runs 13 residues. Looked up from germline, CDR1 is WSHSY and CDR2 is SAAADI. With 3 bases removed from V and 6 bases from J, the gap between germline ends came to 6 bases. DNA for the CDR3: TGCGCCAGCAGTGATAGTCCTAATTCACCCCTCCACTTT. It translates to CASSDSPNSPLHF.

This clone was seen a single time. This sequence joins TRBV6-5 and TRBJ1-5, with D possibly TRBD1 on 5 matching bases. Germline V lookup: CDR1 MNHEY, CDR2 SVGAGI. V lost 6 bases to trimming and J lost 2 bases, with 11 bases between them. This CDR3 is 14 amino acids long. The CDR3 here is CASRDTYRNQPQHF. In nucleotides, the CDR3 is TGTGCCAGCAGGGACACCTATCGCAATCAGCCCCAGCATTTT.

In nucleotides, the CDR3 is TGTGCCAGCAGTTTATCGCCGAACTCCTACGAGCAGTACTTC. It specifies CASSLSPNSYEQYF. The V and J genes are TRBV27 and TRBJ2-7; D not certain. The germline gives CDR1 MNHEY, CDR2 SMNVEV (reference sequence). Trimming removed 0 bases at V and 0 bases at J, with 6 bases between. The CDR3 loop spans 14 amino acids.

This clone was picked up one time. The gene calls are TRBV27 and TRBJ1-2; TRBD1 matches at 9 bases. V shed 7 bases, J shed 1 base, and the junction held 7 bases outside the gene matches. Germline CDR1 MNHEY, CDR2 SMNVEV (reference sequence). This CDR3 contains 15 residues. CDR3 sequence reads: CASTTQGAGNYGYTF. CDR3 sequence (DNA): TGTGCCAGCACCACACAGGGGGCCGGTAACTATGGCTACACCTTC.